This T cell receptor (beta chain) was found in a study of blood T cell repertoires in COVID-19. Repertoires were generated with immunoSEQ multiplex PCR, while TCRdb's copy carries only in-frame clones and drops some. This table holds roughly 260,000 clones, 75% to 90% found once. This sequence originates from a woman aged 25 to 39 with acute COVID-19. The material sequenced was PBMCs or T cells enriched from blood (not recorded which).

The CDR3 DNA reads TGTGCCAGCAGCTTAGATCCTAGCGGGAGTTCGGCCGAGCAGTACTTC. Translation gives CASSLDPSGSSAEQYF. J is TRBJ2-7 and V is TRBV11-2; TRBD2 aligns across 10 bases. J gave up 6 bases and V 0 bases, and 8 bases lay outside the gene matches. Germline V gene lookup returns CDR1 SGHAT and CDR2 FQNNGV. The CDR3 contains 16 residues.